Following are 27 T cell receptor beta chains from one sample sequenced in a study of T-cell reconstitution after alpha-beta-depleted transplantation in children. Using unique molecular identifiers, the investigators prepared the TCRbeta library. TCRdb re-called the PCR reads with MiXCR, one entry per CDR3 protein. The sample has 500,000 or so distinct CDR3 sequences, approximately 10% seen once; the top ten hold 12% to 15%. Sequenced here: PBMCs, mostly from graft donor cells, sampled 180 days after TCRalphabeta/CD19-depleted stem cell transplant. The source of these receptors is a female patient aged 2-10 years who had a stem cell transplant for aplastic anemia, so the T cells may come from the graft donor.

This clonotype was counted ten times or more. The chain links TRBV29-1 to TRBJ1-1; 10 bases are shared with TRBD1. Trimming removed 6 bases from V and 1 base from J; junction bases left unmatched: 8. Germline V gives CDR1 SQVTM, CDR2 ANQGSEA. The CDR3 sequence is 15 residues long. In nucleotides, the CDR3 is TGCAGCGTGGGCCCCGGGACAGGGGAGAACACTGAAGCTTTCTTT. Protein sequence: CSVGPGTGENTEAFF.

This clonotype was observed a handful of times. The V and J genes are TRBV7-2 and TRBJ1-1; D is perhaps TRBD1 (5 bases). The CDR3 spans 16 residues. V lost 7 bases and J lost 0, with 18 bases in between. From germline, CDR1 is SGHTA and CDR2 FQGNSA. The CDR3 coding sequence is TGTGCCAGCATCCTCGTTGGGGGTAGCTTGAACACTGAAGCTTTCTTT. Translation gives CASILVGGSLNTEAFF.

The gene calls are TRBV29-1 and TRBJ2-5; TRBD2 might be the D (5 bases). Germline V CDR1 and CDR2: SQVTM, ANQGSEA. The CDR3 sequence is 10 residues long. V was trimmed by 7 bases and J by 5 bases, leaving 8 bases between them. This CDR3 reads CSGTRETQYF. CDR3 coding DNA: TGCAGCGGGACTCGGGAGACCCAGTACTTC.

This chain links TRBV18 with TRBJ1-4; 10 positions agree with TRBD1. Germline V lookup: CDR1 KGHSH, CDR2 LQKENI. The CDR3 runs 16 residues. After removal of 3 bases from V and 6 bases from J, the junction contained 7 bases not matched to a gene. CDR3 protein: CASSPQGQGFDEKLFF. The CDR3, as DNA: TGTGCCAGCTCACCGCAGGGACAGGGGTTCGATGAAAAACTGTTTTTT.

Ten or more counts support this clonotype. The chain employs TRBV6-5 and TRBJ2-1, with TRBD2 matching over 9 bases. CDR1 is MNHEY and CDR2 is SVGAGI in the germline V gene. This CDR3 contains 18 residues. V shed 0 bases and J 7 bases; nucleotides not matched to a gene: 13. The CDR3 protein is CASSYSLAGMGSENEQFF. The CDR3 coding sequence is TGTGCCAGCAGTTACTCCCTAGCGGGAATGGGTAGTGAAAATGAGCAGTTCTTC.

The chain employs TRBV5-6 and TRBJ1-3; 7 nucleotides match TRBD1. The V gene's germline CDR1 is SGHDT and CDR2 YYEEEE. The length of the CDR3 is 15 residues. Trimming took 3 bases from V and 0 from J; bases not matched to a gene: 3. This chain's CDR3 is CASSSDRDSGNTIYF. The DNA for the CDR3 is TGTGCCAGCAGCTCAGACAGGGACTCTGGAAACACCATATATTTT.

In this sample, this clonotype turned up a few times. V and J are TRBV12-3 or TRBV12-4 and TRBJ2-2, with D possibly TRBD2 on 6 matching bases. This CDR3 contains 16 residues. V was cut by 3 bases and J by 5 bases, with 16 bases left in between. This CDR3 is CASSFRGLLSTGELFF. The CDR3 nucleotides read TGTGCCAGCAGTTTTAGGGGACTGCTCTCGACCGGGGAGCTGTTTTTT.

This clonotype was observed a handful of times. The V gene is TRBV20-1, the J gene TRBJ2-1; D call uncertain. This CDR3 region has 14 residues. Trimming took 1 base from V and 7 from J, leaving 14 bases between them. Germline V gene data show CDR1 as DFQATT and CDR2 as SNEGSKA (reference sequence). Written as DNA, the CDR3 is TGCAGTGCTAGAGTGGGTAGTGGGTCTAATGAGCAGTTCTTC. Encoded protein: CSARVGSGSNEQFF.

The chain joins TRBV7-2 to TRBJ2-1, with a weak D call TRBD2 (5 bases). CDR3 length: 12 residues. The germline CDR1 and CDR2 sequences are SGHTA and FQGNSA. V lost 7 bases, J lost 4 bases, and 8 bases lay in between. The CDR3 is CASTRVYNEQFF. CDR3 coding DNA: TGTGCCAGCACGCGGGTTTACAATGAGCAGTTCTTC.

This clonotype was recorded many times. The chain links TRBV20-1 to TRBJ2-1, with D maybe TRBD1 (6 bases). Trimming took off 6 bases at V and 8 bases at J, with 20 bases between the two ends. The CDR3 is 14 amino acids. CDR1 is DFQATT, CDR2 SNEGSKA, per germline (reference sequence). In DNA form, the CDR3 reads TGCAGTGCGCCCAGGGGTTATTTAATTGATGAGCAGTTCTTC. This encodes CSAPRGYLIDEQFF.

The rearrangement uses TRBV10-3 and TRBJ2-7; the match to TRBD1 covers 11 bases. There are 17 residues in the CDR3. In germline, CDR1 is ENHRY, CDR2 SYGVKD. V shed 2 bases, J shed 5 bases, and the junction held 11 bases outside the gene matches. The CDR3 spells CAISEPGGTGGIHEQYF. The CDR3 bases are TGTGCCATCAGTGAGCCAGGAGGGACAGGGGGTATCCACGAGCAGTACTTC.

The J gene is TRBJ2-1, the V gene TRBV20-1; D gene ambiguous. This CDR3 has 14 residues. The germline V and J ends were trimmed by 5 bases and 3 bases, with 14 bases remaining between them. Germline assignment: CDR1 DFQATT and CDR2 SNEGSKA (reference sequence). For the CDR3, the DNA is TGCAGTGCTGGCCCGAATCAAGTCTACAATGAGCAGTTCTTC. Protein sequence: CSAGPNQVYNEQFF.

J is TRBJ1-6 and V is TRBV10-3; 8 nucleotides line up with TRBD1. CDR3 length: 17 amino acids. The V gene's germline CDR1 is ENHRY and CDR2 SYGVKD. J lost 4 bases, V lost 0 bases, and 5 bases had no gene match. The CDR3 sequence: CAISESRWTGYNSPLHF. The CDR3, as DNA: TGTGCCATCAGTGAGTCGAGGTGGACAGGGTATAATTCACCCCTCCACTTT.

V usage is TRBV4-2 and J usage is TRBJ2-7; D unresolved. This CDR3 is built from 14 residues. With 2 bases removed from V and 4 bases from J, the gap between germline ends came to 12 bases. Germline V gene lookup returns CDR1 LGHNA and CDR2 YNFKEQ. The CDR3 region has the DNA TGTGCCAGCAGCCAATCGGTTACAGAATACGAGCAGTACTTC. Protein sequence: CASSQSVTEYEQYF.

This clonotype came up many times. J is TRBJ2-1 and V is TRBV12-3 or TRBV12-4, with a possible D match to TRBD2 (6 bases). Trimming took 5 bases from V and 3 from J, leaving 20 bases between them. CDR3 length equals 17 residues. The CDR3 sequence is CASSPVAGRSLYNEQFF. In nucleotides, the CDR3 is TGTGCCAGCAGTCCCGTGGCGGGAAGGTCCCTCTACAATGAGCAGTTCTTC.

This clonotype was counted between two and nine times. This chain links TRBV21-1 with TRBJ2-7; TRBD1 reflects the table's D call only, with no check against the DNA. TRBV21-1 constitutes a pseudogene. CDR3 length: 18 residues. The CDR3 spells CASSERLPLVVLRYEQYV. CDR3 bases: TGTGCCAGCAGCGAAAGACTACCCCTCGTGGTCCTACGCTACGAGCAGTACGTC.

The chain carries TRBV2 and TRBJ2-2; D call uncertain. Germline CDR1 and CDR2: SNHLY and FYNNEI. The length of the CDR3 is 15 residues. The ends were cut back, 3 bases at V and 9 bases at J, with 17 bases in the middle. The CDR3 reads CASSESVGHQRELFF. In nucleotides, the CDR3 is TGTGCCAGCAGTGAGAGTGTAGGTCATCAACGGGAGCTGTTTTTT.

This clonotype has a handful of counts. The rearrangement joins TRBV18 to TRBJ1-1, with 10 bases aligning to TRBD1. Looked up from germline, CDR1 is KGHSH and CDR2 is LQKENI. The CDR3 extends over 15 amino acids. The V and J ends lost 3 bases and 8 bases, in that order; junction bases with no gene match: 9. CDR3 nucleotide sequence: TGTGCCAGCTCACCTCCCGGGACAGGGGTCGGGGAAGCTTTCTTT. Translating gives CASSPPGTGVGEAFF.

Note on this clonotype: The junction does not match germline at one end; this may be a read error. The V call is TRBV27, the J call TRBJ2-2; 7 positions agree with TRBD1. Germline values: CDR1 MNHEY, CDR2 SMNVEV (reference sequence). The length of the CDR3 is 15 residues. The CDR3 sequence: CTSVGGQRNTGELFF. CDR3 sequence (DNA): TGCACCAGCGTTGGGGGACAGAGGAACACCGGGGAGCTGTTTTTT.

This clonotype was seen more than once but under ten times. The V gene is TRBV7-9, the J gene TRBJ2-1, with D hard to call. The germline gives CDR1 SEHNR, CDR2 FQNEAQ (reference sequence). The CDR3 consists of 12 residues. Trimming left V 4 bases short and J 10 bases short, with 11 bases between. The CDR3 sequence is CASSSLEAEQFF. In nucleotides, the CDR3 is TGTGCCAGCAGCTCCCTAGAGGCAGAGCAGTTCTTC.

This clonotype came up a few times. The chain employs TRBV20-1 and TRBJ1-1; D gene uncertain. CDR1 is DFQATT, CDR2 SNEGSKA, per germline (reference sequence). Trimming pared 0 bases from V and 3 bases from J, leaving 11 bases between. The CDR3 runs 14 residues. The CDR3 here is CSARDLAGDTEAFF. CDR3 sequence (DNA): TGCAGTGCTAGAGATTTAGCTGGGGACACTGAAGCTTTCTTT.

The chain has TRBV11-2 and TRBJ2-2; 8 bases align to TRBD1. The V segment lost 0 bases and the J segment 2 bases; nucleotides outside the gene matches: 8. This CDR3 contains 18 residues. CDR1 and CDR2 (germline): SGHAT, FQNNGV. The CDR3 here is CASSLDRGLPSNTGELFF. As DNA, the CDR3 is TGTGCCAGCAGCTTAGACAGGGGGCTTCCCTCAAACACCGGGGAGCTGTTTTTT.

The V gene is TRBV29-1, the J gene TRBJ2-5, with 12 positions matching TRBD2. Germline-derived CDR1 and CDR2 are SQVTM and ANQGSEA. The CDR3 is 16 amino acids. J gave up 5 bases and V 1 base, and 8 bases lay outside the gene matches. CDR3 sequence reads: CSVEVPSGRVVETQYF. For the CDR3, the DNA is TGCAGCGTTGAAGTTCCTAGCGGGAGGGTAGTGGAGACCCAGTACTTC.

This clonotype was seen only a few times. The chain recombines TRBV11-2 with TRBJ2-7; no firm D call. In germline, CDR1 is SGHAT, CDR2 FQNNGV. V lost 2 bases and J 1 base, leaving 9 bases between the germline ends. This CDR3 spans 14 amino acids. The CDR3 coding sequence is TGTGCCAGCAGCTTAAAACGGCCATCCTACGAGCAGTACGTC. The encoded protein is CASSLKRPSYEQYV.

This clonotype was picked up a small number of times. The chain carries TRBV12-3 or TRBV12-4 and TRBJ2-7; 10 bases are a match to TRBD2. The CDR3 contains 13 residues. V lost 6 bases, J lost 3 bases, and 2 bases stayed unmatched. The CDR3 loop is CASRRTSGYEQYF. CDR3 sequence (DNA): TGTGCCAGCAGGAGGACTAGCGGCTACGAGCAGTACTTC.

The chain recombines TRBV20-1 with TRBJ2-3; a possible D gene is TRBD1 (6 bases). With 6 bases removed from V and 1 base from J, the gap between germline ends came to 17 bases. Per the germline V gene, CDR1 is DFQATT and CDR2 is SNEGSKA (reference sequence). The CDR3 covers 15 residues. CDR3 DNA: TGCAGTGCCTCATTGAGGGGGATGGGCACAGATACGCAGTATTTT. As protein: CSASLRGMGTDTQYF.

This clonotype was counted ten times or more. The CDR3 DNA follows: TGTGCCAGCAGTTACCGCCTTCAGTGGGAATTTAACTATGGCTACACCTTC. Encoded protein: CASSYRLQWEFNYGYTF. This chain joins TRBV6-5 and TRBJ1-2; D unclear. CDR1 is MNHEY and CDR2 is SVGAGI in the germline V gene. This CDR3 is 17 amino acids long. The V and J ends lost 2 bases and 1 base respectively, with 17 bases between them.